The 18 T cell receptor beta chains below all came from one sample that was sequenced in a study of blood T cell repertoires in COVID-19. TCRdb keeps only in-frame clones here, not all; method: immunoSEQ multiplex PCR. The sample lists 90,000 to 100,000 clones, roughly 89% seen once, with under 2% in the top ten. Sequencing input: peripheral blood. These receptors were obtained from a man in his 70s with active or convalescent COVID-19.

The rearrangement joins TRBV28 to TRBJ1-2; TRBD1 is a possible D gene (5 bases). The CDR3 spans 12 residues. Germline V gene data show CDR1 as MDHEN and CDR2 as SYDVKM. Trimming left V 5 bases short and J 8 bases short, with 12 bases between. The CDR3 sequence is CASSQTRGGYTF. In nucleotides, the CDR3 is TGTGCCAGCAGTCAGACACGGGGGGGCTACACCTTC.

The chain couples TRBV29-1 to TRBJ2-5; no definite D call. CDR1 and CDR2 from the germline V gene are SQVTM and ANQGSEA. Trimming removed 2 bases at V and 4 bases at J, with 8 bases between. CDR3 length equals 12 residues. DNA for the CDR3: TGCAGCGTTGAACGGTCCGCAGAGACCCAGTACTTC. Translating gives CSVERSAETQYF.

The chain is built from TRBV4-1 and TRBJ2-3, with 11 positions matching TRBD1. Germline V gene sequence: CDR1 MGHRA, CDR2 YSYEKL. The CDR3 sequence is 19 residues long. V shed 2 bases, J shed 5 bases, and the junction held 15 bases outside the gene matches. The CDR3 here is CASSQRSAGQGASGDTQYF. The CDR3 DNA is TGCGCCAGCAGCCAAAGATCCGCCGGACAGGGGGCTTCGGGAGATACGCAGTATTTT.

The chain joins TRBV11-2 to TRBJ2-3; D is uncertain. This CDR3 contains 13 residues. Trimming took off 3 bases at V and 0 bases at J, with 4 bases between the two ends. The V gene's germline CDR1 is SGHAT and CDR2 FQNNGV. This CDR3 is CASSLESTDTQYF. As DNA, the CDR3 is TGTGCCAGCAGCTTGGAGAGCACAGATACGCAGTATTTT. Based on the CDR3 plus reference TRBV11-2 and TRBJ2-3, the full variable domain is EAGVAQSPRYKIIEKRQSVAFWCNPISGHATLYWYQQILGQGPKLLIQFQNNGVVDDSQLPKDRFSAERLKGVDSTLKIQPAKLEDSAVYLCASSLESTDTQYFGPGTRLTVL.

The gene calls are TRBV4-3 and TRBJ1-4; perhaps TRBD1 as D (6 bases). Germline CDR1 and CDR2: LGHNA and YSLEER. Trimming left V 0 bases short and J 8 bases short, with 13 bases between. The CDR3 is 15 amino acids. CDR3 nucleotides: TGCGCCAGCAGCCAAGACAGGGGTAGAGCAGAAAAACTGTTTTTT. Translating it yields CASSQDRGRAEKLFF.

The V gene is TRBV3-1 (or the pseudogene TRBV3-2), the J gene TRBJ2-5; perhaps TRBD2 as D (7 bases). This CDR3 is 17 amino acids long. The V end lost 0 bases, the J end lost 1 base, and 15 bases lay between the germline ends. Germline V CDR1 and CDR2: LGHDT, YNNKEL (reference sequence). Here the CDR3 reads CASSQELGGRRQETQYF. CDR3 sequence (DNA): TGTGCCAGCAGCCAAGAACTGGGGGGGCGGCGCCAAGAGACCCAGTACTTC.

The V call is TRBV7-2, the J call TRBJ2-3; 11 bases are shared with TRBD1. Germline V lookup: CDR1 SGHTA, CDR2 FQGNSA. After removal of 5 bases from V and 6 bases from J, the junction contained 7 bases not matched to a gene. The CDR3 covers 15 residues. The CDR3 DNA reads as TGTGCCAGCAGCCGGAGGACAGGGGGCTTGGATACGCAGTATTTT. This translates into CASSRRTGGLDTQYF.

The chain uses TRBV27 and TRBJ2-1; 11 bases are a match to TRBD2. There are 17 residues in the CDR3. V lost 6 bases, J lost 5 bases, and 12 bases stayed unmatched. CDR1 is MNHEY, CDR2 SMNVEV, per germline (reference sequence). Here the CDR3 DNA reads TGTGCCAGCAGGTCTCCCTCTAGCGGGGGGCGAAACAATGAGCAGTTCTTC. Amino acids: CASRSPSSGGRNNEQFF.

CDR3 amino acids: CASRLWGDNEQFF. Written as DNA, the CDR3 is TGTGCCAGCAGGCTCTGGGGGGACAATGAGCAGTTCTTC. V usage is TRBV6-5 and J usage is TRBJ2-1; a weak D match, TRBD2 (6 bases). The V gene's germline CDR1 is MNHEY and CDR2 SVGAGI. This CDR3 has 13 amino acids. V was pared by 6 bases and J by 5 bases, with 11 bases between.

The rearrangement uses TRBV13 and TRBJ2-3; the match to TRBD2 covers 13 bases. The germline V gene has CDR1 PRHDT and CDR2 FYEKMQ (reference sequence). V lost 4 bases and J lost 2; bases outside the gene matches: 6. The CDR3 contains 17 residues. CDR3 nucleotides: TGTGCCAGCAGCTCAACTAGCGGGGGGGACTACACAGATACGCAGTATTTT. This encodes CASSSTSGGDYTDTQYF.

The V and J genes are TRBV5-1 and TRBJ1-1, with 8 positions matching TRBD1. The CDR3 is 16 residues long. V dropped 5 bases and J dropped 0; count of bases not matched to a gene: 9. CDR1 and CDR2 from the germline V gene are SGHRS and YFSETQ. The DNA of the CDR3 is TGCGCCAGCAGTCCCCAGGCAGGGGGCTTGAACACTGAAGCTTTCTTT. Its protein is CASSPQAGGLNTEAFF.

The genes are TRBV5-1 and TRBJ2-7; a weak D match, TRBD1 (6 bases). The V and J ends lost 6 bases and 3 bases respectively, with 19 bases between them. This CDR3 has 15 residues. Germline values: CDR1 SGHRS, CDR2 YFSETQ. This CDR3 is CASNPGHLGVYEQYF. The CDR3 coding sequence is TGCGCCAGCAACCCGGGACATTTGGGGGTCTACGAGCAGTACTTC.

There are a few counts of this clone. The V and J genes are TRBV2 and TRBJ2-2; perhaps TRBD1 as D (5 bases). V dropped 5 bases and J dropped 6 bases, with 10 bases sitting between them. Germline V CDR1 and CDR2: SNHLY, FYNNEI. The CDR3 is made up of 13 amino acids. CDR3 region: CASSPRTSGELFF. The CDR3 coding sequence is TGTGCCAGCAGTCCCCGGACATCCGGGGAGCTGTTTTTT.

The chain couples TRBV7-6 to TRBJ2-2, with 7 bases fitting TRBD2. V trimming: 5 bases; J trimming: 0 bases; junction bases outside the gene matches: 6. The CDR3 length is 16 residues. Germline V gene lookup returns CDR1 SGHVS and CDR2 FNYEAQ. CDR3 sequence (DNA): TGTGCCAGCAGCGCGCAACTAGCGACGAACACCGGGGAGCTGTTTTTT. Residues: CASSAQLATNTGELFF.

V usage is TRBV7-9 and J usage is TRBJ1-3, with D unclear. This CDR3 is 15 amino acids long. The germline CDR1 and CDR2 sequences are SEHNR and FQNEAQ (reference sequence). V lost 5 bases, J lost 0 bases, and 11 bases lay in between. CDR3 in DNA: TGTGCCAGCAGCCCGAGACTGAACTCTGGAAACACCATATATTTT. It translates to CASSPRLNSGNTIYF. The variable domain in full, with the rest retrieved from reference TRBV7-9 and TRBJ1-3, is DTGVSQNPRHKITKRGQNVTFRCDPISEHNRLYWYRQTLGQGPEFLTYFQNEAQLEKSRLLSDRFSAERPKGSFSTLEIQRTEQGDSAMYLCASSPRLNSGNTIYFGEGSWLTVV.

V usage is TRBV7-9 and J usage is TRBJ2-3; D may be TRBD1 (5 bases). The CDR3 consists of 13 residues. The V and J ends lost 0 bases and 6 bases respectively, with 7 bases between them. Per the germline V gene, CDR1 is SEHNR and CDR2 is FQNEAQ (reference sequence). The CDR3 region is CASSLAGVDTQYF. The CDR3 DNA follows: TGTGCCAGCAGCTTAGCAGGGGTGGATACGCAGTATTTT.

The V call is TRBV19, the J call TRBJ2-7; D is ambiguous. Trimming pared 3 bases from V and 6 bases from J, leaving 12 bases between. CDR3 length: 13 residues. Germline assignment: CDR1 LNHDA and CDR2 SQIVND (reference sequence). CDR3 DNA: TGTGCCAGTAGTATCCCCCTATCTAGCGAGCAGTACTTC. As protein: CASSIPLSSEQYF.

The chain carries TRBV18 and TRBJ1-1, with D possibly matching TRBD1 (6 bases). Trimming left V 1 base short and J 6 bases short, with 9 bases between. Germline-derived CDR1 and CDR2 are KGHSH and LQKENI. This CDR3 contains 13 residues. The DNA of the CDR3 is TGTGCCAGCTCACCACTAGGGGGTGCTGAAGCTTTCTTT. Its protein product is CASSPLGGAEAFF.